A single sample gave rise to the 24 T cell receptor beta chains below, sequenced in a study of shared clonotypes between healthy human individuals. This table comes from immunoSEQ multiplex PCR, and its TCRdb copy is limited to in-frame clones, with some not included. The table lists around 700,000 clones, around 73% of them singletons. What was sequenced was memory CD4+ T cells sorted from blood. Subset denoted: CD45RA-negative fraction. Source of these receptors: a woman aged 25 to 39 in good health.

The rearrangement joins TRBV28 to TRBJ1-5; D gene unclear. Germline CDR1 MDHEN, CDR2 SYDVKM. V lost 7 bases to trimming and J lost 3 bases, with 10 bases between them. The CDR3 is 13 residues long. CDR3 amino acids: CASTTRLNQPQHF. Written as DNA, the CDR3 is TGTGCCAGCACCACGCGGCTCAATCAGCCCCAGCATTTT.

The gene calls are TRBV27 and TRBJ2-5, with D unclear. The CDR3 totals 14 residues. Germline V CDR1 and CDR2: MNHEY, SMNVEV (reference sequence). V gave up 5 bases and J gave up 5 bases, with 15 bases separating them. The CDR3 loop reads CASSPRAKRETQYF. The CDR3 nucleotides read TGTGCCAGCAGTCCCCGGGCCAAAAGGGAGACCCAGTACTTC.

The J gene is TRBJ2-1, the V gene TRBV9; the match to TRBD1 covers 8 bases. In germline, CDR1 is SGDLS, CDR2 YYNGEE. V lost 1 base, J lost 6 bases, and 6 bases stayed unmatched. The CDR3 is 15 amino acids. The CDR3 is CASSVRDRQGNEQFF. In DNA, the CDR3 is TGTGCCAGCAGCGTACGGGACAGGCAGGGCAATGAGCAGTTCTTC.

This clone has only a few counts. The chain uses TRBV6-5 and TRBJ1-1, with TRBD1 matching over 8 bases. The V and J ends lost 7 bases and 0 bases, in that order; junction bases with no gene match: 7. The CDR3 has 15 residues. From germline, CDR1 is MNHEY and CDR2 SVGAGI. As DNA, the CDR3 is TGTGCCAGCACCTTGACAGGGGATATGAACACTGAAGCTTTCTTT. Translating it yields CASTLTGDMNTEAFF.

In regard to this clone: Other DNA sequences in the same sample also yield this CDR3. V is TRBV5-4 and J is TRBJ2-2; D unclear. CDR1 and CDR2 from the germline V gene are SGHNT and YYREEE (reference sequence). V shed 2 bases and J shed 8 bases, with 7 bases lying between them. The CDR3 is made up of 12 amino acids. The CDR3 here is CASSFSPGELFF. The CDR3 DNA is TGTGCCAGCAGCTTTTCCCCGGGGGAGCTGTTTTTT.

The chain carries TRBV23-1 and TRBJ2-2; TRBD1 aligns across 7 bases. TRBV23-1 is filed as an ORF, its function uncertain. The CDR3 has 16 amino acids. V lost 0 bases and J lost 2; bases outside the gene matches: 3. CDR3 sequence: CASSQSGQINTGELFF. CDR3 in DNA: TGCGCCAGCAGTCAATCGGGACAGATTAACACCGGGGAGCTGTTTTTT.

The chain is built from TRBV28 and TRBJ1-5; D not certain. Trimming removed 6 bases from V and 3 bases from J, with 12 bases in between. Germline V gene data show CDR1 as MDHEN and CDR2 as SYDVKM. The CDR3 sequence is 14 residues long. CDR3 sequence reads: CASSPMISNQPQHF. CDR3 coding DNA: TGTGCCAGCAGCCCCATGATATCCAATCAGCCCCAGCATTTT.

The J gene is TRBJ2-7, the V gene TRBV5-1; TRBD1 is a possible D gene (6 bases). This CDR3 spans 16 amino acids. Germline V gives CDR1 SGHRS, CDR2 YFSETQ. The germline V and J ends were trimmed by 4 bases and 1 base, with 18 bases remaining between them. CDR3 amino acids: CASSLSYGDKSYEQYF. CDR3 DNA: TGCGCCAGCAGCCTATCTTATGGGGACAAATCCTACGAGCAGTACTTC.

The chain carries TRBV7-9 and TRBJ2-3, with D hard to call. Between the trimmed V and J ends, which lost 5 bases and 6 bases, there was a span of 12 bases. The germline V gene encodes CDR1 SEHNR and CDR2 FQNEAQ (reference sequence). The CDR3 consists of 13 residues. The CDR3, as DNA: TGTGCCAGCAGCGATCGGGTCACTGATACGCAGTATTTT. This codes for CASSDRVTDTQYF.

Only one count was recorded for this clone. The V gene is TRBV7-8, the J gene TRBJ2-2, with D maybe TRBD1 (5 bases). Trimming removed 4 bases from V and 0 bases from J, with 12 bases in between. Germline V CDR1 and CDR2: SGHVS, FQNEAQ. The CDR3 totals 16 residues. The CDR3 region has the DNA TGTGCCAGCAGCTCCCAGGACAACGCGAACACCGGGGAGCTGTTTTTT. This gives the protein CASSSQDNANTGELFF.

The genes are TRBV29-1 and TRBJ2-7, with 7 bases matching TRBD1. V shed 5 bases and J 3 bases; nucleotides not matched to a gene: 7. CDR1 and CDR2 from the germline V gene are SQVTM and ANQGSEA. CDR3 length: 13 residues. The CDR3 sequence: CSVSSGTDYEQYF. CDR3 DNA sequence: TGCAGCGTTAGTTCCGGGACAGACTACGAGCAGTACTTC.

V usage is TRBV29-1 and J usage is TRBJ1-2; D is uncertain. The CDR3 contains 11 residues. V was trimmed by 1 base and J by 4 bases, leaving 4 bases between them. From germline, CDR1 is SQVTM and CDR2 ANQGSEA. The CDR3, as DNA: TGCAGCGTTGAAGCCCTCTATGGCTACACCTTC. Protein sequence: CSVEALYGYTF. The variable domain in full, completed from reference TRBV29-1 and TRBJ1-2, reads SAVISQKPSRDICQRGTSLTIQCQVDSQVTMMFWYRQQPGQSLTLIATANQGSEATYESGFVIDKFPISRPNLTFSTLTVSNMSPEDSSIYLCSVEALYGYTFGSGTRLTVV.

The rearrangement uses TRBV19 and TRBJ2-5, with D possibly being TRBD2 (6 bases). Germline values: CDR1 LNHDA, CDR2 SQIVND (reference sequence). This CDR3 region has 15 residues. The germline V and J ends were trimmed by 3 bases and 3 bases, with 14 bases remaining between them. CDR3 DNA sequence: TGTGCCAGTAGTATCACCGGGACTTATAAAGAGACCCAGTACTTC. Its translation is CASSITGTYKETQYF.

The chain is built from TRBV5-5 and TRBJ1-1; possible D gene TRBD1, 5 bases. V was clipped by 0 bases and J by 1 base, with 7 bases between them. This CDR3 is 14 amino acids long. In germline, CDR1 is SGHKS, CDR2 YYEKEE (reference sequence). The CDR3 sequence: CASSLETANTEAFF. The CDR3 nucleotides read TGTGCCAGCAGCTTGGAGACAGCGAACACTGAAGCTTTCTTT.

The chain carries TRBV7-2 and TRBJ2-1; 11 bases fit TRBD2. The CDR3 has 17 residues. Trimming took 5 bases from V and 4 from J; bases not matched to a gene: 10. Germline lookup yields CDR1 SGHTA and CDR2 FQGNSA. CDR3 sequence reads: CASSPAATSGSYNEQFF. DNA of the CDR3: TGTGCCAGCAGCCCGGCGGCTACTAGCGGGAGTTACAATGAGCAGTTCTTC.

For the CDR3, the DNA is TGCGCCAGCAGCTTGGCCTCAGGGGAAACCTACGAGCAGTACTTC. This codes for CASSLASGETYEQYF. The rearrangement links TRBV5-1 to TRBJ2-5; D possibly corresponds to TRBD1 (6 bases). The J call may not be correct, given that the DNA end is closer to TRBJ2-7. This CDR3 spans 15 amino acids. Germline-derived CDR1 and CDR2 are SGHRS and YFSETQ.

The rearrangement joins TRBV28 to TRBJ2-4; D possibly corresponds to TRBD1 (5 bases). Germline lookup yields CDR1 MDHEN and CDR2 SYDVKM. The V gene lost 2 bases and the J gene lost 3 bases, with 8 bases spanning the gap. The CDR3 extends over 14 amino acids. The CDR3 here is CASSLQGVKNIQYF. For the CDR3, the DNA is TGTGCCAGCAGTTTACAAGGGGTCAAAAACATTCAGTACTTC.

The CDR3 nucleotides are TGTGCCAGCACTCCGGCGGGACCGAACTCTGGAAACACCATATATTTT. Translation: CASTPAGPNSGNTIYF. This rearrangement joins TRBV9 to TRBJ1-3; the D gene is possibly TRBD1 (5 bases). Trimming stripped 6 bases from V and 0 bases from J, with 16 bases between. CDR1 and CDR2 from the germline V gene are SGDLS and YYNGEE. CDR3 length: 16 residues.

The chain couples TRBV5-8 to TRBJ1-2; D is ambiguous. Trimming removed 5 bases at V and 1 base at J, with 12 bases between. CDR3 length equals 14 residues. Looked up from germline, CDR1 is SGHTS and CDR2 is YDEGEE. As DNA, the CDR3 is TGTGCCAGCAGTGTCGGGATGAATAACTATGGCTACACCTTC. Translating it yields CASSVGMNNYGYTF.

V usage is TRBV15 and J usage is TRBJ2-4, with 7 positions matching TRBD2. Per germline, CDR1 LNHNV and CDR2 YYDKDF (reference sequence). Trimming at V came to 2 bases and at J to 7 bases, leaving 14 bases not matched to a gene. CDR3 length: 17 residues. This CDR3 reads CATSRSSRGSRPNIQYF. Written as DNA, the CDR3 is TGTGCCACCAGCAGATCCTCCCGCGGGAGTCGGCCGAACATTCAGTACTTC.

CDR3 region: CASSLDWENTEAFF. The CDR3 nucleotides read TGTGCCAGCAGCTTAGACTGGGAGAACACTGAAGCTTTCTTT. The chain couples TRBV11-2 to TRBJ1-1; no clear D. Looked up from germline, CDR1 is SGHAT and CDR2 is FQNNGV. Trimming removed 0 bases from V and 1 base from J, with 6 bases in between. CDR3 length: 14 amino acids.

The J gene is TRBJ2-3, the V gene TRBV7-9; 7 bases align to TRBD1. This CDR3 region has 14 residues. The V gene's germline CDR1 is SEHNR and CDR2 FQNEAQ (reference sequence). V dropped 4 bases and J dropped 2; count of bases not matched to a gene: 3. The CDR3 sequence is CASSSRGNTDTQYF. Written as DNA, the CDR3 is TGTGCCAGCAGCTCCAGGGGGAACACAGATACGCAGTATTTT.

This sequence joins TRBV19 and TRBJ1-4; TRBD1 agrees at 7 bases. Germline CDR1 and CDR2: LNHDA and SQIVND (reference sequence). V shed 5 bases, J shed 5 bases, and the junction held 5 bases outside the gene matches. The CDR3 is 14 residues long. CDR3 sequence (DNA): TGTGCCAGTAGTCCAGGGACAGTGAATGAAAAACTGTTTTTT. This translates into CASSPGTVNEKLFF.

The rearrangement joins TRBV25-1 to TRBJ1-4, with D tentatively TRBD1 (5 bases). Looked up from germline, CDR1 is MGHDK and CDR2 is SYGVNS. The CDR3 loop spans 16 amino acids. The ends were cut back, 1 base at V and 7 bases at J, with 16 bases in the middle. The CDR3 sequence is CASSELEGTGGEKLFF. As DNA, the CDR3 is TGTGCCAGCAGTGAATTGGAGGGCACCGGGGGTGAAAAACTGTTTTTT.